The next 10 T cell receptor beta chains were all read from a single sample in a study of blood T cells in healthy people across ages. Alongside a J-beta primer mix, a sample-barcoded 5' primer served in a second PCR lasting about 6 to 11 cycles. TCRdb called the 5' RACE reads again in MiXCR, with one record for every CDR3 protein. This table has approximately 850,000 distinct CDR3 sequences, about 42% appearing once. The source material was blood. These receptors all stem from a man aged 60 to 69 in good health.

Only one count was recorded for this clonotype. The V gene is TRBV12-5, the J gene TRBJ2-3; the D gene is possibly TRBD2 (5 bases). This CDR3 comprises 14 residues. V was clipped by 1 base and J by 4 bases, with 9 bases between them. Germline V gene data show CDR1 as LGHNT and CDR2 as FRNRAP. The chain's CDR3 is CASGLGREPDTQYF. CDR3 in DNA: TGTGCTAGTGGTTTGGGTAGGGAGCCAGATACGCAGTATTTT.

The chain combines TRBV20-1 with TRBJ1-4; D is ambiguous. V was clipped by 0 bases and J by 0 bases, with 2 bases between them. The CDR3 has 13 amino acids. Germline CDR1 and CDR2: DFQATT and SNEGSKA (reference sequence). CDR3 loop: CSARDSTNEKLFF. The CDR3 region has the DNA TGCAGTGCTAGAGATTCAACTAATGAAAAACTGTTTTTT.

This clonotype was seen more than once but under ten times. The chain joins TRBV14 to TRBJ2-3; D uncertain. The CDR3 sequence is 12 residues long. Germline V gene lookup returns CDR1 SGHDN and CDR2 FVKESK. V was shortened by 4 bases and J by 14 bases, with 16 bases between the two germline ends. The CDR3 DNA reads TGTGCCAGCAGCCCAGGTGGGCCCGTTTTGTATTTT. It yields the protein CASSPGGPVLYF.

This chain uses TRBV6-5 with TRBJ2-2, with 13 positions matching TRBD2. With V trimmed by 5 bases and J by 6 bases, 6 bases remained unmatched. This CDR3 has 16 amino acids. Germline V gives CDR1 MNHEY, CDR2 SVGAGI. In DNA, the CDR3 is TGTGCCAGCAGTCACTATGGGACTAGCGGGGCCGGGGAGCTGTTTTTT. As protein: CASSHYGTSGAGELFF.

This clonotype has just a few counts. V is TRBV6-2 or TRBV6-3 and J is TRBJ2-5; D remains ambiguous. Germline CDR1 MNHEY, CDR2 SVGEGT. This CDR3 region has 17 residues. V was shortened by 0 bases and J by 0 bases, with 14 bases between the two germline ends. CDR3 DNA: TGTGCCAGCAGTTACTCGACGTTAGTAGAGTACCAAGAGACCCAGTACTTC. Translation gives CASSYSTLVEYQETQYF.

The chain uses TRBV7-9 and TRBJ2-1; D unresolved. The tail of the sequence fits TRBJ2-7 better, so the J call may be wrong. There are 16 residues in the CDR3. Germline V gene data show CDR1 as SEHNR and CDR2 as FQNEAQ (reference sequence). Here the CDR3 DNA reads TGTGCCAGCAGCAATGGACGCCAGAGCTCCTACAATGAGCAGTACTTC. Protein: CASSNGRQSSYNEQYF.

This clonotype was picked up a small number of times. The chain employs TRBV24-1 and TRBJ2-1, with 12 bases fitting TRBD2. Germline V CDR1 and CDR2: KGHDR, SFDVKD. The CDR3 spans 18 residues. The junction had 12 bases not matched to a gene; V was cut back by 1 base and J by 9 bases. The CDR3 DNA reads as TGTGCCACCAGTGATTTATCCCGTTGGCTAGCGGGGGGGTGTGAGCAGTTCTTC. It translates to CATSDLSRWLAGGCEQFF.

This clonotype was observed a few times. This sequence joins TRBV6-2 or TRBV6-3 and TRBJ2-1; D is uncertain. The CDR3 contains 12 residues. In germline, CDR1 is MNHEY, CDR2 SVGEGT. Trimming shortened V by 6 bases and J by 9 bases, and 12 bases separated the two germline ends. CDR3: CASRPLGGEQFF. CDR3 coding DNA: TGTGCCAGCAGACCCCTAGGCGGTGAGCAGTTCTTC.

The chain has TRBV20-1 and TRBJ1-6, with 11 nucleotides matching TRBD1. CDR3 length equals 17 residues. The V segment lost 5 bases and the J segment 0 bases; nucleotides outside the gene matches: 6. Germline loops: CDR1 DFQATT, CDR2 SNEGSKA (reference sequence). DNA for the CDR3: TGCAGTGCTCCAACCGGGACAGGGGGCTCCTATAATTCACCCCTCCACTTT. Amino acid sequence: CSAPTGTGGSYNSPLHF.

Written as DNA, the CDR3 is TGTGCCAGCAGGACCAACAGGGGCGGCACTGAAGCTTTCTTT. Its translation: CASRTNRGGTEAFF. The chain uses TRBV7-2 and TRBJ1-1; 7 nucleotides agree with TRBD1. Germline CDR1 and CDR2: SGHTA and FQGNSA. V was clipped by 6 bases and J by 4 bases; unmatched bases: 8. The CDR3 is 14 residues long. The full variable domain, in which reference TRBV7-2 and TRBJ1-1 provide the parts outside the CDR3, is GAGVSQSPSNKVTEKGKDVELRCDPISGHTALYWYRQSLGQGLEFLIYFQGNSAPDKSGLPSDRFSAERTGGSVSTLTIQRTQQEDSAVYLCASRTNRGGTEAFFGQGTRLTVV.